This paragraph reports one TCR beta chain. Its target antigen remains unknown. No per-base quality is available; no much larger clone lies one base away. This record comes from a study of blood T cell repertoires in COVID-19 (dated by TCRdb to 2018 to 2020). Describing the broader study: Samples from collaborators originated in the United States, Italy and Spain and spanned both the acute and convalescent phases of COVID-19. The prospective study material was composed of cDNA or gDNA derived from T cells, B-cell-depleted T cells, or PBMCs. Subjects who had been exposed to COVID-19, were actively infected with it, or had recovered from it provided the deeply sampled blood TCRbeta repertoires that made up the dataset. The repertoires were released in a freely available public database intended as a resource for research on the immune response to SARS-CoV-2. Samples came from the ongoing ImmuneRACE study (first 160 participants) plus 1,254 subjects from 6 global collaborators. The sample metadata nearly always contained a de-identified subject ID, COVID-19 status, age in years and sex. Where HLA class I and class II types were available, the types were taken from metadata supplied by the sample provider, not from assay-based typing. Results and caveats for the whole study, not just this receptor: The quantity of clinical and demographic metadata differed by source and by participant and was supplied without curation.

V ends up 9 bases short and J 3 bases short, with an unmatched junction base count of 6. For CDR1 and CDR2, the germline V gene (reference sequence) lists MNHEY and SMNVEV. The CDR3 runs 14 amino acids, cysteine and phenylalanine included. Left in the record is the CDR3 DNA by itself, 42 bases read in frame from the first base. TCRbeta CDR3 regions were amplified from genomic DNA by means of the immunoSEQ Assay, a bias-controlled multiplex PCR. The authors processed their data as follows. The number of nucleated cells in each sample was estimated from the amplification of reference gene primers within the assay. Sequence reads were collapsed and filtered to measure the absolute abundance of every unique TCRbeta CDR3 rearrangement. For each sample, productive Simpson clonality was calculated as the square root of Simpson's diversity index across productive rearrangements. The immuneACCESS repertoire file appears here via TCRdb, limited to in-frame rearrangements. These files lack a portion of the clones; in checked studies, under half of the deficit traces to unresolved V genes, and the cause of the others is not known. That table gives V, J and clone size, and the DNA gave D and trimming. The sample contains 140,000 or so clones, around 72% of them found a single time. Less than 2% of the sample is in the top ten clones.

Whole blood was collected in K2EDTA tubes by collaborating institutions according to the institutions' own protocols. For TCRbeta analysis, collaborators shipped samples as frozen whole blood, isolated PBMCs, or DNA extracted from either of those sample types. This clonotype was obtained from a woman aged 60-75 years with acute or convalescent COVID-19. Specimen: peripheral blood. Recombination linked TRBV27 to TRBJ1-5; the junction holds 9 bases that match TRBD1. The CDR3 protein is CASSQGAFNQPQHF. The DNA sequence is given as TGTGCCAGTTCACAGGGGGCTTTCAATCAGCCCCAGCATTTT.